This TCR beta chain emerged from a study of T cell repertoires in cytomegalovirus infection. Study-wide findings and caveats: CMV-specific TCR beta clonotypes restricted by HLA-C dominated the ex vivo response.

TCRdb reprocessed the reads with MiXCR, giving one entry per CDR3 protein. This sample carries roughly 600,000 distinct CDR3 sequences, roughly a quarter of them seen once, and the ten largest clones take approximately 8.2%. This clonotype showed up just a few times. Its antigen is still unknown. Germline V gene data show CDR1 as MDHEN and CDR2 as SYDVKM. The V end lost 4 bases, the J end lost 1 base, and 13 bases lay between the germline ends. This CDR3 spans 15 amino acids. Source material: CD8+ T cells from PBMCs. This sequence joins TRBV28 and TRBJ1-1; D is possibly TRBD1 (6 bases). The TCR originated in a human donor in good health (CMV status not recorded). Some clones in this sample may be carry-over from other donors' samples. The DNA for the CDR3 is TGTGCCAGCAGTTCCCGGTGGGGGCGGAACACTGAAGCTTTCTTT. Protein product: CASSSRWGRNTEAFF.